These 27 T cell receptor beta chains were sequenced from one sample in a study of a mutant IDH1 vaccine in newly diagnosed glioma. Here immunoSEQ multiplex PCR was the method, and the copy in TCRdb shows in-frame clones only, minus some. Of tens of thousands of clones listed, approximately 86% are singletons. Time point meaning: week 35, safety follow-up. A single vaccine dose contained 300 ug of mutant IDH1 20-mer peptide, and topical imiquimod was used with it. The antigens of these receptors remain unknown. Material: PBMCs, obtained from a glioma patient whose treatment included an IDH1 peptide vaccine. Every receptor here comes from a man aged 30-40 years with glioma.

This clone was detected once. The J gene is TRBJ2-7, the V gene TRBV19; the D gene is possibly TRBD2 (5 bases). V was pared by 2 bases and J by 3 bases, with 11 bases between. CDR3 length equals 14 residues. The germline CDR1 and CDR2 sequences are LNHDA and SQIVND (reference sequence). The CDR3 sequence: CASSISGLDYEQYF. The CDR3 nucleotides read TGTGCCAGTAGTATATCGGGGTTGGACTACGAGCAGTACTTC.

The gene calls are TRBV19 and TRBJ1-5, with TRBD1 identical over 7 bases. Trimming cost V 5 bases and J 7 bases; bases outside gene matches: 8. Germline assignment: CDR1 LNHDA and CDR2 SQIVND (reference sequence). The CDR3 extends over 14 amino acids. This CDR3 reads CASSSTGTGQPQHF. Here the CDR3 DNA reads TGTGCCAGTAGTTCGACAGGGACTGGCCAGCCCCAGCATTTT.

This sequence joins TRBV30 and TRBJ2-7; possible D gene TRBD1, 6 bases. V dropped 4 bases and J dropped 3 bases, with 13 bases sitting between them. CDR1 is GTSNPN, CDR2 SVGIG, per germline (reference sequence). The CDR3 is 13 amino acids. The DNA for the CDR3 is TGTGCCTGGAAGGAGGACAGATACTACGAGCAGTACTTC. Translating gives CAWKEDRYYEQYF.

This chain connects TRBV11-1 to TRBJ1-1; a weak D match, TRBD1 (5 bases). This CDR3 is built from 14 residues. With 5 bases removed from V and 3 bases from J, the gap between germline ends came to 13 bases. The V gene's germline CDR1 is SGHAT and CDR2 FQDESV (reference sequence). CDR3 nucleotides: TGTGCCAGCAGCCACCTACGGGGCCACACTGAAGCTTTCTTT. As protein: CASSHLRGHTEAFF.

The V call is TRBV30, the J call TRBJ1-2; D possibly corresponds to TRBD1 (5 bases). The germline V gene has CDR1 GTSNPN and CDR2 SVGIG (reference sequence). This CDR3 has 16 amino acids. Trimming cost V 6 bases and J 2 bases, with 22 bases left between them. CDR3 amino acids: CACFLKTGTRNYGYTF. The DNA for the CDR3 is TGTGCCTGTTTCCTCAAGACCGGGACCCGGAACTATGGCTACACCTTC.

Only one count was recorded for this clone. The rearrangement joins TRBV6-5 to TRBJ1-2, with D possibly TRBD1 on 5 matching bases. Trimming cost V 11 bases and J 8 bases, with 18 bases left between them. The CDR3 sequence is 12 residues long. Germline values: CDR1 MNHEY, CDR2 SVGAGI. The CDR3 is CASGTGDSGYTF. CDR3 sequence (DNA): TGTGCCTCCGGCACGGGGGATAGCGGCTACACCTTC.

The chain joins TRBV5-8 to TRBJ2-5, with TRBD2 matching over 8 bases. This CDR3 has 13 residues. Trimming took 6 bases from V and 4 from J; bases not matched to a gene: 5. Germline V gene data show CDR1 as SGHTS and CDR2 as YDEGEE. The CDR3 DNA sequence: TGTGCCAGCACCCCCCGGGGGGGAGAGACCCAGTACTTC. It specifies CASTPRGGETQYF.

In DNA form, the CDR3 reads TGTGCCAGCAGCCTAACGGGGGACATCACTGAAGCTTTCTTT. Residues: CASSLTGDITEAFF. V is TRBV27 and J is TRBJ1-1, with D perhaps matching TRBD1 (6 bases). The CDR3 is made up of 14 amino acids. V was trimmed by 6 bases and J by 4 bases, leaving 15 bases between them. Germline CDR1 MNHEY, CDR2 SMNVEV (reference sequence).

The gene calls are TRBV27 and TRBJ2-2; D unresolved. V was shortened by 6 bases and J by 3 bases, with 5 bases between the two germline ends. This CDR3 comprises 12 residues. CDR1 and CDR2 from the germline V gene are MNHEY and SMNVEV (reference sequence). In DNA, the CDR3 is TGTGCCAGCAGAGGAGACACCGGGGAGCTGTTTTTT. Translation: CASRGDTGELFF.

This chain connects TRBV4-2 to TRBJ2-3; D is uncertain. Germline V gene sequence: CDR1 LGHNA, CDR2 YNFKEQ. Trimming shortened V by 6 bases and J by 2 bases, and 12 bases separated the two germline ends. This CDR3 is 14 amino acids long. The chain's CDR3 is CASSKAHNTDTQYF. The CDR3, as DNA: TGTGCCAGCAGTAAGGCTCATAACACAGATACGCAGTATTTT.

A few counts support this clone. The chain uses TRBV11-3 and TRBJ1-1; D remains unclear. V dropped 3 bases and J dropped 1 base, with 6 bases sitting between them. Per the germline V gene, CDR1 is SGHNT and CDR2 is YENEEA. The CDR3 spans 13 residues. The CDR3 DNA sequence: TGTGCCAGCAGCTTGGATCGGAACACTGAAGCTTTCTTT. The encoded protein is CASSLDRNTEAFF.

This clone has more than one count but fewer than ten. The chain has TRBV7-9 and TRBJ2-7; 10 bases fit TRBD2. Germline V gives CDR1 SEHNR, CDR2 FQNEAQ (reference sequence). Unmatched junction bases numbered 5, after V lost 6 bases and J lost 0 bases. The CDR3 is 15 amino acids. The CDR3 spells CASSHSGRSSYEQYF. CDR3 bases: TGTGCCAGCAGTCATAGCGGGAGGAGCTCCTACGAGCAGTACTTC.

This chain joins TRBV27 and TRBJ1-4; D remains ambiguous. V was cut by 4 bases and J by 2 bases, with 17 bases left in between. Looked up from germline, CDR1 is MNHEY and CDR2 is SMNVEV (reference sequence). The CDR3 is 17 residues long. CDR3 amino acids: CASSSRLLRGTNEKLFF. CDR3 sequence (DNA): TGTGCCAGCAGTTCCCGACTCCTCCGGGGTACTAATGAAAAACTGTTTTTT.

The genes are TRBV14 and TRBJ2-3; D is ambiguous. Germline lookup yields CDR1 SGHDN and CDR2 FVKESK. The CDR3 totals 12 residues. With 0 bases removed from V and 3 bases from J, the gap between germline ends came to 1 base. This CDR3 reads CASSQETDTQYF. The DNA of the CDR3 is TGTGCCAGCAGCCAAGAGACAGATACGCAGTATTTT.

The gene calls are TRBV5-1 and TRBJ2-5, with D perhaps matching TRBD1 (5 bases). V dropped 2 bases and J dropped 0 bases, with 14 bases sitting between them. The CDR3 spans 16 residues. Germline CDR1 and CDR2: SGHRS and YFSETQ. CDR3 in DNA: TGCGCCAGCAGCTTAAGATCCAGGGTACACCAAGAGACCCAGTACTTC. It codes for CASSLRSRVHQETQYF.

The chain carries TRBV19 and TRBJ2-1; D gene ambiguous. Germline-derived CDR1 and CDR2 are LNHDA and SQIVND (reference sequence). Trimming stripped 7 bases from V and 10 bases from J, with 14 bases between. CDR3 size: 12 residues. CDR3 residues: CASTDDSNEQFF. The DNA of the CDR3 is TGTGCCAGTACCGACGACTCAAACGAGCAGTTCTTC. Full variable domain (rest looked up from reference TRBV19 and TRBJ2-1): DGGITQSPKYLFRKEGQNVTLSCEQNLNHDAMYWYRQDPGQGLRLIYYSQIVNDFQKGDIAEGYSVSREKKESFPLTVTSAQKNPTAFYLCASTDDSNEQFFGPGTRLTVL.

The sample holds one count of this clone. The chain couples TRBV7-9 to TRBJ1-2; possibly TRBD1 for D (5 bases). CDR3 size: 13 residues. Trimming removed 8 bases from V and 4 bases from J, with 14 bases in between. In germline, CDR1 is SEHNR, CDR2 FQNEAQ (reference sequence). This CDR3 is CASSGSKLYGYTF. The CDR3 coding sequence is TGTGCCAGCTCAGGGTCCAAACTCTATGGCTACACCTTC.

This clone was observed a single time. Germline is not matched at one junction end, which may reflect a read error. This rearrangement joins TRBV5-1 to TRBJ2-5; 7 bases match TRBD1. Germline CDR1 is SGHRS and CDR2 is YFSETQ. This CDR3 comprises 15 residues. As DNA, the CDR3 is TGTGCCAGCAGCTACAGGGGCCGTTTGGGAGAGACCCAGTACTTC. It is translated as CASSYRGRLGETQYF.

V is TRBV5-8 and J is TRBJ1-2, with D possibly TRBD1 on 6 matching bases. The CDR3 is made up of 14 amino acids. V was clipped by 4 bases and J by 1 base, with 11 bases between them. Germline CDR1 reads SGHTS; CDR2 reads YDEGEE. The CDR3 nucleotides read TGTGCCAGCAGCCCCGGGACATTTAACTATGGCTACACCTTC. As protein: CASSPGTFNYGYTF.

This sequence joins TRBV7-9 and TRBJ2-7, with D tentatively TRBD1 (5 bases). Trimming took off 4 bases at V and 2 bases at J, with 15 bases between the two ends. CDR1 and CDR2 from the germline V gene are SEHNR and FQNEAQ (reference sequence). CDR3 length: 15 amino acids. This chain's CDR3 is CASSSTASRAYEQYF. DNA of the CDR3: TGTGCCAGCAGCTCTACCGCCAGCAGGGCCTACGAGCAGTACTTC.

This clone was seen once. The V call is TRBV4-1, the J call TRBJ1-2, with D unclear. There are 15 residues in the CDR3. The ends were cut back, 0 bases at V and 4 bases at J, with 12 bases in the middle. Germline V gives CDR1 MGHRA, CDR2 YSYEKL. The CDR3 nucleotides read TGCGCCAGCAGCCAAGATGCGGGGTGGGGCTATGGCTACACCTTC. This translates into CASSQDAGWGYGYTF.

The chain has TRBV28 and TRBJ1-2, with D possibly TRBD1 on 5 matching bases. Deletions cut 6 bases from V and 10 bases from J, with 21 bases between. The germline CDR1 and CDR2 sequences are MDHEN and SYDVKM. The length of the CDR3 is 14 residues. This chain's CDR3 is CASRISGTGFSYTF. The CDR3 bases are TGTGCCAGCAGAATCTCCGGGACCGGTTTTTCCTACACCTTC.

This clone was counted a few times. The rearrangement links TRBV30 to TRBJ2-7; D is possibly TRBD1 (6 bases). Germline CDR1 reads GTSNPN; CDR2 reads SVGIG (reference sequence). Between the trimmed V and J ends, which lost 0 bases and 3 bases, there was a span of 9 bases. The CDR3 runs to 13 residues. The CDR3 nucleotides are TGTGCCTGGAGTGTAGGGACAAACTACGAGCAGTACTTC. Amino acid sequence: CAWSVGTNYEQYF.

This chain links TRBV7-9 with TRBJ1-2, with a possible D match to TRBD1 (6 bases). Germline CDR1 SEHNR, CDR2 FQNEAQ (reference sequence). The ends were cut back, 5 bases at V and 6 bases at J, with 7 bases in the middle. This CDR3 has 11 amino acids. This CDR3 is CASSEGDGYTF. CDR3 sequence (DNA): TGTGCCAGCAGCGAGGGGGATGGCTACACCTTC.

This CDR3 is CASSLVGRVYGYTF. DNA of the CDR3: TGTGCCAGCAGCTTAGTGGGCAGAGTCTATGGCTACACCTTC. The chain joins TRBV7-9 to TRBJ1-2; D ambiguous. The CDR3 sequence is 14 residues long. V dropped 1 base and J dropped 4 bases, with 10 bases sitting between them. CDR1 is SEHNR, CDR2 FQNEAQ, per germline (reference sequence).

The V gene is TRBV28, the J gene TRBJ1-6; no reliable D call. Per the germline V gene, CDR1 is MDHEN and CDR2 is SYDVKM. The CDR3 spans 17 residues. V was pared by 5 bases and J by 0 bases, with 14 bases between. Here the CDR3 DNA reads TGTGCCAGCAGTCCGACGGACGTGAGCTCCTATAATTCACCCCTCCACTTT. This sequence encodes CASSPTDVSSYNSPLHF.

This clone was seen once. J is TRBJ1-1 and V is TRBV7-2; no reliable D call. From germline, CDR1 is SGHTA and CDR2 FQGNSA. V was trimmed by 2 bases and J by 2 bases, leaving 6 bases between them. The CDR3 loop spans 13 amino acids. Here the CDR3 reads CASSLSINTEAFF. The CDR3 bases are TGTGCCAGCAGCTTAAGTATAAACACTGAAGCTTTCTTT.